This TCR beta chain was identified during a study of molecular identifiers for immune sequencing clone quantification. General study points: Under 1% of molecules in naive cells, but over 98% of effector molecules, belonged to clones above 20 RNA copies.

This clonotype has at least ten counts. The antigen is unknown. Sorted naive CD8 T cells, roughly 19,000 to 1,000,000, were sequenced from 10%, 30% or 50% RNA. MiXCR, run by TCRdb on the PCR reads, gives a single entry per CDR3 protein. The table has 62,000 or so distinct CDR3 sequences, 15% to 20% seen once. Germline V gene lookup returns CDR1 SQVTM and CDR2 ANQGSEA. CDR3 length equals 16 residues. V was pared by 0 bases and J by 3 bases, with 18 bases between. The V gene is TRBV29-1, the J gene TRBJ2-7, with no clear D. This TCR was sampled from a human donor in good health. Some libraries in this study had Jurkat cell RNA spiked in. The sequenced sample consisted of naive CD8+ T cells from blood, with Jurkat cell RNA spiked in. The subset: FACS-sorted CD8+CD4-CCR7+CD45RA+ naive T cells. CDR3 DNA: TGCAGCGTTGAAGACAGAACCCAAACCGGGTTCTACGAGCAGTACTTC. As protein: CSVEDRTQTGFYEQYF.